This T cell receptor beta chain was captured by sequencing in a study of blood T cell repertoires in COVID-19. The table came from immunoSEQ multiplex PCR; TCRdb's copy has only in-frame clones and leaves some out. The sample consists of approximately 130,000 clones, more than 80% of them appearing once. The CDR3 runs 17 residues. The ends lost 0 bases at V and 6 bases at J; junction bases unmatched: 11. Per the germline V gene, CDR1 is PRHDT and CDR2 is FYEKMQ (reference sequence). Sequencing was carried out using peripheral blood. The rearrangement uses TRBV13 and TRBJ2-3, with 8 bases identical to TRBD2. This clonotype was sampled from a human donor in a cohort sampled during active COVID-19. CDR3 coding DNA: TGTGCCAGCAGCTTAGGCCTCACCGGGGGGGGCGTTGATACGCAGTATTTT. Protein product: CASSLGLTGGGVDTQYF.